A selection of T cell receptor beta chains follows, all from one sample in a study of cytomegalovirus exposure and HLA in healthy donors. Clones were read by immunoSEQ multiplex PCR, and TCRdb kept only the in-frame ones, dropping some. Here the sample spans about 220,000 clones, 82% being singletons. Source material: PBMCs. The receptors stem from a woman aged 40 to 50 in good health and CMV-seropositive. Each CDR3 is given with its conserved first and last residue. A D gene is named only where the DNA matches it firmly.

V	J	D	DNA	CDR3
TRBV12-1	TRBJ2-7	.	TGTGCCAACCCTAGCGGGACAAGCTCCTACGAGCAGTACTTC	CANPSGTSSYEQYF
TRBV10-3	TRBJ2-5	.	TGTGCCATCAGTGAGTCGATTTCTCAGGGCCAAGAGACCCAGTACTTC	CAISESISQGQETQYF
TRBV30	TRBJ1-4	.	TGTGCCTGGAACAGGCCCTATGAAAAACTGTTTTTT	CAWNRPYEKLFF
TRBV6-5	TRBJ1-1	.	TGTGCCAGCAGCCGACGGGGAACTGAAGCTTTCTTT	CASSRRGTEAFF
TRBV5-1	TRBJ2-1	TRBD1	TGCGCCAGCAGCTTGCGACAGGGCGTAATCGAGCAGTTCTTC	CASSLRQGVIEQFF
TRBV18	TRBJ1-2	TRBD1	TGTGCCAGCTCACCGATTGAGGGGGCCTATGGCTACACCTTC	CASSPIEGAYGYTF
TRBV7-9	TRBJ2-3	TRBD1	TGTGCCAGCAGCCCTCCAGGGGGCGGCGCAGATACGCAGTATTTT	CASSPPGGGADTQYF
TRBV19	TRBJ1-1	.	TGTGCCAGCAACAGGGCGGGCCCCACGAACACTGAAGCTTTCTTT	CASNRAGPTNTEAFF
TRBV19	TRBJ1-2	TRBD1	TGTGCCAGTAGTATAGCCTGGCGTGGGACAGACTATGGCTACACCTTC	CASSIAWRGTDYGYTF
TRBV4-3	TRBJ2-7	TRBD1	TGCGCCAGCAGCCTTGACAGGGGGCAATCCTACGAGCAGTACTTC	CASSLDRGQSYEQYF
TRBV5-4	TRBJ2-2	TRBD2	TGTGCCAGCAGCTTGGGACTAGCGGGAAGGGGAACCGGGGAGCTGTTTTTT	CASSLGLAGRGTGELFF
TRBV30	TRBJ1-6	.	TGTGCCTGGAATAGGGGGAAACTAACTAATTCACCCCTCCACTTT	CAWNRGKLTNSPLHF
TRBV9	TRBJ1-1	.	TGTGCCAGCAGCGTAGCTACGGGTTTTGAAGCTTTCTTT	CASSVATGFEAFF
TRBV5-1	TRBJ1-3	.	TGCGCCAGCAGCTTTAGGCAGGGCGGAGGAAACACCATATATTTT	CASSFRQGGGNTIYF